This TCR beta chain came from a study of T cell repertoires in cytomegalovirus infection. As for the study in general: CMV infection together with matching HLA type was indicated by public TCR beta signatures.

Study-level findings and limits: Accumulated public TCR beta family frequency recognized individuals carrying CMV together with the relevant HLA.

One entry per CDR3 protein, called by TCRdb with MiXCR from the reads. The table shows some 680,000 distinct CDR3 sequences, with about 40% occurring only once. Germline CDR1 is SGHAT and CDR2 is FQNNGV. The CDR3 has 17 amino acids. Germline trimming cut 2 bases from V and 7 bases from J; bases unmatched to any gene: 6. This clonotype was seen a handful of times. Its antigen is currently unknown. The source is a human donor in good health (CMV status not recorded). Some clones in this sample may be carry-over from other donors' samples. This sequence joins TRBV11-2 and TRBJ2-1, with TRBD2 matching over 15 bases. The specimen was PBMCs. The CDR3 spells CASSLFTGTSGGNEQFF. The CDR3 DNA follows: TGTGCCAGCAGCTTATTTACCGGGACTAGCGGGGGGAATGAGCAGTTCTTC.